The 20 T cell receptor beta chains below come from one sample, sequenced in a study of T cell repertoires in cytomegalovirus infection. MiXCR, applied by TCRdb to the reads, yields one record per CDR3 protein. The sample lists some 680,000 distinct CDR3 sequences, under 40% occurring once. The sample was PBMCs. Every receptor here comes from a human donor in good health (CMV status not recorded). Some clones in this sample may be carry-over from other donors' samples.

This clonotype was seen more than once but under ten times. CDR3 sequence (DNA): TGTGCCAGCAGTCGGGACAGCCTCTACGAGCAGTACTTC. The encoded protein is CASSRDSLYEQYF. V gene TRBV12-3 or TRBV12-4 combines with J gene TRBJ2-7; the match to TRBD1 covers 7 bases. With 5 bases clipped from V and 3 bases from J, the junction kept 4 bases outside the gene matches. The CDR3 is 13 amino acids.

The rearrangement links TRBV7-4 to TRBJ1-1, with 7 bases fitting TRBD1. This CDR3 spans 15 amino acids. With 5 bases clipped from V and 3 bases from J, the junction kept 9 bases outside the gene matches. Germline CDR1 reads SGHVT; CDR2 reads SQSDAQ. CDR3: CASSGQDDSDTEAFF. The CDR3 bases are TGTGCCAGCAGCGGACAGGACGACTCGGACACTGAAGCTTTCTTT.

CDR3: CASSLGTGGANTYEQYF. The CDR3 DNA reads TGTGCCAGCAGCTTAGGAACAGGGGGCGCAAATACCTACGAGCAGTACTTC. The gene calls are TRBV7-6 and TRBJ2-7; 9 nucleotides agree with TRBD1. V dropped 1 base and J dropped 2; count of bases not matched to a gene: 9. Germline V gene data show CDR1 as SGHVS and CDR2 as FNYEAQ. This CDR3 comprises 17 residues.

The V and J genes are TRBV28 and TRBJ1-1; the D gene is possibly TRBD1 (5 bases). The length of the CDR3 is 15 residues. Trimming stripped 5 bases from V and 4 bases from J, with 17 bases between. CDR1 and CDR2 from the germline V gene are MDHEN and SYDVKM. CDR3: CASSLDMRRVTEAFF. CDR3 DNA: TGTGCCAGCAGTCTGGACATGCGGCGGGTCACTGAAGCTTTCTTT.

This chain links TRBV7-6 with TRBJ2-2; tentatively, D is TRBD2 (5 bases). Germline V gene data show CDR1 as SGHVS and CDR2 as FNYEAQ. The V and J ends lost 1 base and 3 bases respectively, with 15 bases between them. The CDR3 contains 17 residues. CDR3 nucleotide sequence: TGTGCCAGCAGCTTAGGACTCTCACTAGAGGACACCGGGGAGCTGTTTTTT. It yields the protein CASSLGLSLEDTGELFF.

This clonotype was seen a handful of times. The chain uses TRBV7-2 and TRBJ1-4, with TRBD1 identical over 9 bases. V was pared by 0 bases and J by 5 bases, with 7 bases of the junction left unmatched. The germline V gene encodes CDR1 SGHTA and CDR2 FQGNSA. The CDR3 totals 17 residues. The CDR3 DNA sequence: TGTGCCAGCAGCTTAGCCCTAACCGGGACAGGGAATGAAAAACTGTTTTTT. This encodes CASSLALTGTGNEKLFF.

This clonotype was seen only a few times. The chain couples TRBV7-2 to TRBJ2-1, with D possibly matching TRBD2 (5 bases). Germline V lookup: CDR1 SGHTA, CDR2 FQGNSA. Trimming took off 1 base at V and 5 bases at J, with 18 bases between the two ends. CDR3 length: 17 residues. Here the CDR3 reads CASSLERWLGRDNEQFF. The CDR3 DNA reads TGTGCCAGCAGCTTAGAGCGGTGGCTGGGAAGGGACAATGAGCAGTTCTTC.

To note about this clonotype: No conserved phenylalanine or tryptophan ends this CDR3, so it is likely a read error. Because the CDR3's place on the DNA is in doubt, the DNA is left out and the CDR3 is given as listed by TCRdb. This chain joins TRBV7-2 and TRBJ2-5; no check of the table's D call, TRBD2, against the DNA was made. From germline, CDR1 is SGHTA and CDR2 FQGNSA. The CDR3 length equals 13 residues, ends included. The CDR3 reads CASSSFGTSDIVN.

V gene TRBV11-2 combines with J gene TRBJ2-1, with 10 bases matching TRBD2. In germline, CDR1 is SGHAT, CDR2 FQNNGV. The CDR3 contains 16 residues. The V gene end was trimmed by 1 base and the J gene end by 8 bases; junction bases not matched to a gene: 8. The CDR3 is CASSLVGLAGADEQFF. The CDR3 bases are TGTGCCAGCAGCTTAGTTGGGCTAGCGGGGGCAGATGAGCAGTTCTTC.

Concerning this clonotype: Germline and junction disagree at one end, which may indicate a read error. The chain couples TRBV27 to TRBJ2-1; TRBD2 matches at 9 bases. The CDR3 totals 20 residues. CDR1 is MNHEY and CDR2 is SMNVEV in the germline V gene (reference sequence). The chain's CDR3 is CASSFSPGLAVLVPYNEQFF. For the CDR3, the DNA is TGTGCCAGCAGTTTTAGTCCGGGACTAGCCGTTCTCGTCCCCTATAATGAGCAGTTCTTC.

Note on this clonotype: Just one base apart from a much larger clone, this may be a read error. V and J are TRBV5-4 and TRBJ1-1, with a weak D call TRBD1 (6 bases). The ends were cut back, 4 bases at V and 1 base at J, with 11 bases in the middle. Germline CDR1 and CDR2: SGHNT and YYREEE (reference sequence). This CDR3 spans 14 amino acids. CDR3 coding DNA: TGTGCCAGCAGCCATCGGGACAAGAACACTGAAGCTTTCTTT. Translation: CASSHRDKNTEAFF.

V and J are TRBV28 and TRBJ2-7, with D possibly being TRBD2 (5 bases). V lost 3 bases to trimming and J lost 1 base, with 16 bases between them. Germline V gene lookup returns CDR1 MDHEN and CDR2 SYDVKM. The CDR3 has 16 residues. The CDR3 region is CASSFPGVGRSYEQYF. CDR3 DNA sequence: TGTGCCAGCAGTTTCCCCGGGGTAGGAAGGTCCTACGAGCAGTACTTC.

This chain joins TRBV28 and TRBJ2-5; D unresolved. CDR3 length equals 13 residues. With 8 bases removed from V and 6 bases from J, the gap between germline ends came to 16 bases. Germline V CDR1 and CDR2: MDHEN, SYDVKM. The CDR3 DNA reads TGTGCCAGCGGGGAAGTAGGGATACAGACCCAGTACTTC. Translation gives CASGEVGIQTQYF. The complete variable domain, with remaining parts taken from reference TRBV28 and TRBJ2-5, reads DVKVTQSSRYLVKRTGEKVFLECVQDMDHENMFWYRQDPGLGLRLIYFSYDVKMKEKGDIPEGYSVSREKKERFSLILESASTNQTSMYLCASGEVGIQTQYFGPGTRLLVL.

CDR3 protein: CASSLLQENQPQHF. For the CDR3, the DNA is TGTGCCAGCAGCTTACTTCAGGAAAATCAGCCCCAGCATTTT. The chain joins TRBV7-9 to TRBJ1-5; no reliable D call. The CDR3 runs 14 residues. Germline V CDR1 and CDR2: SEHNR, FQNEAQ (reference sequence). The V end lost 2 bases, the J end lost 4 bases, and 9 bases lay between the germline ends.

This clonotype was counted a few times. The chain couples TRBV12-3 or TRBV12-4 to TRBJ1-4; 7 bases are a match to TRBD1. With 6 bases clipped from V and 8 bases from J, the junction kept 12 bases outside the gene matches. The CDR3 covers 15 residues. The CDR3 DNA is TGTGCCAGCAGCCCCACCGGGACAGTAGAAGAAAAACTGTTTTTT. It is translated as CASSPTGTVEEKLFF.

The J gene is TRBJ2-1, the V gene TRBV6-5; 11 bases fit TRBD2. The CDR3 totals 15 residues. V lost 5 bases, J lost 7 bases, and 7 bases stayed unmatched. Germline CDR1 is MNHEY and CDR2 is SVGAGI. The CDR3 coding sequence is TGTGCCAGCAGTCCTATAGCGGGGGGGAAGAATGAGCAGTTCTTC. Its protein product is CASSPIAGGKNEQFF.

Points on this clonotype: A junction end diverges from the germline sequence, so it may reflect a read error. The chain employs TRBV4-1 and TRBJ2-5, with a weak D call TRBD2 (6 bases). The germline V gene has CDR1 MGHRA and CDR2 YSYEKL. The CDR3 has 16 residues. CDR3 DNA: TGTGCCAGCAGCCAGGAAAGTCCCCGCGGGACGGGGACCCAGTACTTC. Translated, it gives CASSQESPRGTGTQYF.

This clonotype was seen more than once but under ten times. This chain joins TRBV6-5 and TRBJ1-1; possibly TRBD1 for D (6 bases). Trimming took off 0 bases at V and 7 bases at J, with 15 bases between the two ends. CDR1 and CDR2 (germline): MNHEY, SVGAGI. The CDR3 spans 15 residues. Here the CDR3 reads CASSYSPGGLFEAFF. The CDR3 region has the DNA TGTGCCAGCAGTTACTCCCCCGGGGGGCTGTTTGAAGCTTTCTTT.

The CDR3: CASGKGLVLNEQFF. The CDR3 nucleotides read TGTGCCAGCGGGAAGGGACTAGTTTTAAATGAGCAGTTCTTC. V usage is TRBV6-5 and J usage is TRBJ2-1; TRBD2 matches at 8 bases. Germline CDR1 MNHEY, CDR2 SVGAGI. After removal of 8 bases from V and 7 bases from J, the junction contained 10 bases not matched to a gene. The CDR3 covers 14 residues.

In this sample, this clonotype turned up many times. The chain recombines TRBV7-2 with TRBJ2-7; 13 bases align to TRBD2. The germline V gene encodes CDR1 SGHTA and CDR2 FQGNSA. This CDR3 comprises 15 residues. V was pared by 8 bases and J by 1 base, with 5 bases of the junction left unmatched. The CDR3 loop reads CASAPGLAGSYEQYF. CDR3 DNA sequence: TGTGCCAGCGCCCCGGGACTAGCGGGGTCCTACGAGCAGTACTTC.